This TCR beta chain appears in the sequencing data of a study of neurological immune-mediated disorders. Points from the study as a whole: Because no CDR3 amino acid sequences were shared across subjects by expanded clones, private repertoires were suggested in all groups.

Comments on this clonotype: Its antigen remains unidentified.

This CDR3 comprises 12 residues. V was pared by 3 bases and J by 4 bases, with 1 base of the junction left unmatched. Looked up from germline, CDR1 is SGHDT and CDR2 is YYEEEE. MiXCR, run by TCRdb on the 5' RACE reads, gives a single entry per CDR3 protein. The table shows about 16,000 distinct CDR3 sequences, with less than 25% occurring only once. Preparation of the unsorted libraries drew on 2 million PBMCs stored at -80 C. This receptor was identified in a man in his forties or fifties in good health. The chain couples TRBV5-6 to TRBJ2-7; 7 bases line up with TRBD2. The specimen was PBMCs. CDR3: CASSWEGYEQYF. Here the CDR3 DNA reads TGTGCCAGCAGCTGGGAGGGGTACGAGCAGTACTTC.